This T cell receptor (beta chain) is from a study of shared clonotypes between healthy human individuals. The germline V gene has CDR1 SNHLY and CDR2 FYNNEI. This CDR3 has 15 amino acids. Losses at the gene ends were 7 bases for V and 3 bases for J; bases not matched to a gene: 8. Sorted-subset replicate PCRs used about 200 ng DNA, some 30,000 T cell genomes. Repertoires were generated with immunoSEQ multiplex PCR, while TCRdb's copy carries only in-frame clones and drops some. The data contain about a million clones, 60% to 80% of them singletons. Sequences were obtained from memory CD4+ T cells from PBMCs. Sample subset: CD45RA-negative fraction. V usage is TRBV2 and J usage is TRBJ2-1; 8 bases match TRBD2. The sequence was collected from a man between 18 and 29 years old in good health. Some clones in this sample may be carry-over from other donors' samples. In nucleotides, the CDR3 is TGTGCCAGCACTATCCTAGCGGGTTTCTACAATGAGCAGTTCTTC. Its translation is CASTILAGFYNEQFF. Variable domain in full (rest from reference TRBV2 and TRBJ2-1): EPEVTQTPSHQVTQMGQEVILRCVPISNHLYFYWYRQILGQKVEFLVSFYNNEISEKSEIFDDQFSVERPDGSNFTLKIRSTKLEDSAMYFCASTILAGFYNEQFFGPGTRLTVL.